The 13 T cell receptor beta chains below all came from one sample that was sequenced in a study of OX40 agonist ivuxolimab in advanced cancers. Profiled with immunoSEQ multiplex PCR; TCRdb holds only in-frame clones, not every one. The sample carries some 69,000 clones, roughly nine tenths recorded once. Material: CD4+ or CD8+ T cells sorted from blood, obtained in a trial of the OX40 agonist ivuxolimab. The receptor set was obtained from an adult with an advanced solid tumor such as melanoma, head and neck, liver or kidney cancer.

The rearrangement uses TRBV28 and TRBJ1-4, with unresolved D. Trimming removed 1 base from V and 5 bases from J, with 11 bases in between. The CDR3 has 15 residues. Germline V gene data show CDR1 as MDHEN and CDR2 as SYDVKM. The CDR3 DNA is TGTGCCAGCAGTTTATTTGGCGCGGGGAATGAAAAACTGTTTTTT. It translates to CASSLFGAGNEKLFF.

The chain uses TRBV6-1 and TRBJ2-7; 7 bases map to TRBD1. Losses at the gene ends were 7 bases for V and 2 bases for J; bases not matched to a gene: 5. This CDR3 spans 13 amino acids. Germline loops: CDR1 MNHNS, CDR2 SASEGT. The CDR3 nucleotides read TGTGCCAGCACCCCCGGACAGGCCTACGAGCAGTACTTC. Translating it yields CASTPGQAYEQYF.

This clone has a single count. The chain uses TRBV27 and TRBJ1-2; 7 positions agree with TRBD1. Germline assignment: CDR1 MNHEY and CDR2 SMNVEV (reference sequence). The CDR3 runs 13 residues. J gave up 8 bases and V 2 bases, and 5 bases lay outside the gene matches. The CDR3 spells CASSLQGDEGYTF. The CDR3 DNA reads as TGTGCCAGCAGTTTACAGGGGGATGAGGGCTACACCTTC.

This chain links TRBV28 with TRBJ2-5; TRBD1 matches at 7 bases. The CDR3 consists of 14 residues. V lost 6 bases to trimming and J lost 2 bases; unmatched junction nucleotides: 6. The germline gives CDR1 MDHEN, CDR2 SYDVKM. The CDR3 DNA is TGTGCCAGCAGCCCGGGACAGTCTCAAGAGACCCAGTACTTC. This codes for CASSPGQSQETQYF.

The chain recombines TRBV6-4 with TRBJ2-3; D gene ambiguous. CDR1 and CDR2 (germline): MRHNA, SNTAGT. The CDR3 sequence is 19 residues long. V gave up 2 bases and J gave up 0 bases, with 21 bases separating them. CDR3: CASSDPNADPTKSTDTQYF. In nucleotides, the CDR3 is TGTGCCAGCAGTGACCCAAACGCTGACCCTACTAAAAGCACAGATACGCAGTATTTT.

CDR3 loop: CASSHEDRPLNTIYF. The CDR3 bases are TGTGCCAGCAGCCATGAAGATAGACCATTAAACACCATATATTTT. The V and J genes are TRBV6-1 and TRBJ1-3, with D hard to call. Germline V gives CDR1 MNHNS, CDR2 SASEGT. Between the trimmed V and J ends, which lost 6 bases and 6 bases, there was a span of 18 bases. The CDR3 has 15 amino acids.

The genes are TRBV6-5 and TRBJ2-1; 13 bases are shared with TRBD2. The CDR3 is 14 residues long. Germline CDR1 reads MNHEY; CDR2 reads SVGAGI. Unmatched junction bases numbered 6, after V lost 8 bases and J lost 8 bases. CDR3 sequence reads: CASAGLAGPDEQFF. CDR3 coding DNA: TGTGCCAGCGCGGGACTAGCGGGGCCCGATGAGCAGTTCTTC.

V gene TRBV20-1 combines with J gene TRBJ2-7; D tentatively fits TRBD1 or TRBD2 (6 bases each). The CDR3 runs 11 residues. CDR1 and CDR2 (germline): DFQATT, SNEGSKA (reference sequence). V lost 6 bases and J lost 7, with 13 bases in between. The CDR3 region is CSAWGAREQYF. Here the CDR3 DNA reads TGCAGTGCCTGGGGGGCGAGAGAGCAGTACTTC.

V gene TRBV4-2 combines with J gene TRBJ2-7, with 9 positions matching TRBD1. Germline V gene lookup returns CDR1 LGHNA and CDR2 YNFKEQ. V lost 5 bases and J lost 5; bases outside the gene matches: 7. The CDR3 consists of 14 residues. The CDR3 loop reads CASSLQGARDEQYF. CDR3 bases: TGTGCCAGCAGCTTACAGGGGGCTAGGGACGAGCAGTACTTC.

The CDR3 DNA is TGTGCCAGCAGCTTAACTGGGATCAATGAAAAACTGTTTTTT. It codes for CASSLTGINEKLFF. The chain carries TRBV7-9 and TRBJ1-4; D is ambiguous. Trimming removed 2 bases at V and 5 bases at J, with 9 bases between. Looked up from germline, CDR1 is SEHNR and CDR2 is FQNEAQ (reference sequence). This CDR3 spans 14 amino acids.

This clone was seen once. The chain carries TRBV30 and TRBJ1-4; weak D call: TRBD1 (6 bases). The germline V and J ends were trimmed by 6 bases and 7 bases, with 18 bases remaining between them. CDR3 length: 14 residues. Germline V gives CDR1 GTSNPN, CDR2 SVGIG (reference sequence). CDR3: CACTRTELVEKLFF. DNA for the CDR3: TGTGCCTGTACCCGGACAGAGTTGGTTGAAAAACTGTTTTTT.

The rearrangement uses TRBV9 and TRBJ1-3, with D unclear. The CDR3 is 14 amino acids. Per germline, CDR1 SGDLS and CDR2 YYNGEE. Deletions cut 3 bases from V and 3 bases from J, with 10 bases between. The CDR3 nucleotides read TGTGCCAGCAGCGAAGCGGGGAGTGGAAACACCATATATTTT. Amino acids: CASSEAGSGNTIYF.

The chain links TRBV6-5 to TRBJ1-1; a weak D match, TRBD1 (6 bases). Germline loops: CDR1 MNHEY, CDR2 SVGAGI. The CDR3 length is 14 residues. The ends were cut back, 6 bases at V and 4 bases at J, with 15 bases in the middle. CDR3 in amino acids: CASSSLGGSTEAFF. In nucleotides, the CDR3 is TGTGCCAGCAGCAGTTTAGGGGGAAGCACTGAAGCTTTCTTT.